Sequencing of this T cell receptor (beta chain) was carried out in a study of CXCR3-negative and CXCR3-positive naive CD8 T cells. CDR1 and CDR2 (germline): MNHGY, SVAAGI. The CDR3 loop spans 15 amino acids. TRB cDNA libraries were made by UMI-labeled 5' RACE. TCRdb reprocessed the 5' RACE reads and stores each CDR3 protein as one record, lacking DNA. This table holds over 100,000 distinct CDR3 sequences. Material: naive CXCR3- CD8+ T cells from blood. Subset here: CD45RO-CCR7+CD27+CD95- naive CD8+ T cells lacking CXCR3 (TNR3-). This sequence was found in a human donor in good health. Some clones in this sample may be carry-over from other donors' samples. The rearrangement uses TRBV6-9 and TRBJ1-5; the TRBD1 assignment by TCRdb is unverifiable without DNA. The CDR3 spells CASSCRGNSNQPQHF.